This T cell receptor (beta chain) was recorded in a study of T cells after yellow fever vaccination. CDR1 and CDR2 (germline): GTSNPN, SVGIG (reference sequence). V gave up 1 base and J gave up 4 bases, with 16 bases separating them. CDR3 length: 15 amino acids. Via MiXCR, TCRdb re-called the 5' RACE reads, giving one row per CDR3 protein. The sample lists 30,000 to 35,000 distinct CDR3 sequences; 5% to 8.5% were seen once. This sequence was found in a man in his late teens or twenties who received the YFV17D yellow fever vaccine. This chain joins TRBV30 and TRBJ2-5; a weak D match, TRBD1 (6 bases). The sample here was PBMCs, either bulk or a sorted T-cell subset (CD4+, CD8+, memory, or dextramer-sorted; not recorded which), taken on the day of the first yellow fever vaccination. The CDR3 sequence: CAWSAPWGLGETQYF. The CDR3 nucleotides read TGTGCCTGGAGTGCTCCTTGGGGGCTGGGAGAGACCCAGTACTTC.